This entry lists 20 T cell receptor beta chains sequenced from one sample in a study of T cells in Graves' hyperthyroidism and ophthalmopathy. Template material for amplifying TCR beta CDR3 regions consisted of RNA transcripts. TCR CDR3 regions were first amplified by RT-PCR with HTBI primers. TCRdb fed the multiplex PCR reads into MiXCR, producing one record per CDR3 protein. The sample lists roughly 660,000 distinct CDR3 sequences; 15% to 20% were seen once. Sequencing used blood. These receptors were obtained from a man in his fifties or sixties with Graves' hyperthyroidism.

Many counts were recorded for this clonotype. V gene TRBV12-5 combines with J gene TRBJ2-5; no clear D. The CDR3 has 14 residues. The V and J ends lost 3 bases and 1 base respectively, with 9 bases between them. Germline-derived CDR1 and CDR2 are LGHNT and FRNRAP. CDR3 in amino acids: CASGFGAAQETQYF. Here the CDR3 DNA reads TGTGCTAGTGGTTTTGGCGCAGCCCAAGAGACCCAGTACTTC.

As to this clonotype: With a much larger clone just one base away, this may be a read error. The chain links TRBV10-3 to TRBJ2-2; D may be TRBD2 (5 bases). Trimming cost V 6 bases and J 4 bases, with 12 bases left between them. Germline-derived CDR1 and CDR2 are ENHRY and SYGVKD. The CDR3 consists of 14 residues. The DNA for the CDR3 is TGTGCCATCAGAAAAGACGAGGGCACCGGGGAGCTGTTTTTT. It encodes CAIRKDEGTGELFF.

This chain links TRBV7-9 with TRBJ2-2, with D uncertain. The germline CDR1 and CDR2 sequences are SEHNR and FQNEAQ (reference sequence). The CDR3 extends over 12 amino acids. V lost 8 bases, J lost 7 bases, and 11 bases lay in between. CDR3 loop: CASERIGGELFF. The CDR3 DNA follows: TGTGCCAGCGAGAGGATCGGCGGGGAGCTGTTTTTT.

This clonotype appeared a few times. The rearrangement links TRBV2 to TRBJ2-7; D uncertain. The CDR3 has 13 residues. Between the trimmed V and J ends, which lost 4 bases and 1 base, there was a span of 8 bases. The germline V gene encodes CDR1 SNHLY and CDR2 FYNNEI. CDR3: CASSVLLSYEQYF. The CDR3 nucleotides read TGTGCCAGCAGTGTCCTTCTATCCTACGAGCAGTACTTC. Supplemented by reference TRBV2 and TRBJ2-7, the full variable domain reads EPEVTQTPSHQVTQMGQEVILRCVPISNHLYFYWYRQILGQKVEFLVSFYNNEISEKSEIFDDQFSVERPDGSNFTLKIRSTKLEDSAMYFCASSVLLSYEQYFGPGTRLTVT.

This clonotype was picked up many times. V and J are TRBV11-2 and TRBJ2-7, with D tentatively TRBD2 (5 bases). This CDR3 has 15 amino acids. The germline CDR1 and CDR2 sequences are SGHAT and FQNNGV. V was cut by 0 bases and J by 2 bases, with 11 bases left in between. Written as DNA, the CDR3 is TGTGCCAGCAGCTTAGATCGGACTTTAACCTACGAGCAGTACTTC. Protein product: CASSLDRTLTYEQYF.

This clonotype was seen a few times. The V call is TRBV6-1, the J call TRBJ2-1; 7 positions agree with TRBD2. Germline assignment: CDR1 MNHNS and CDR2 SASEGT. Trimming removed 5 bases from V and 4 bases from J; junction bases left unmatched: 8. The CDR3 spans 15 residues. This CDR3 reads CASSSSGNLYNEQFF. The CDR3 region has the DNA TGTGCCAGCAGTTCCAGCGGGAACCTATACAATGAGCAGTTCTTC.

This clonotype was recorded a few times. The chain uses TRBV12-3 or TRBV12-4 and TRBJ2-7; no reliable D call. V was trimmed by 4 bases and J by 9 bases, leaving 10 bases between them. The CDR3 extends over 11 amino acids. CDR3 nucleotide sequence: TGTGCCAGCAGTTCGTCCATCAGGCAGTACTTC. This gives the protein CASSSSIRQYF.

The rearrangement joins TRBV7-2 to TRBJ1-1; 9 bases map to TRBD1. This CDR3 has 14 residues. CDR1 is SGHTA, CDR2 FQGNSA, per germline. The trim removed 6 bases at V and 5 bases at J, leaving 7 bases unmatched. The CDR3 sequence: CASSGTGSETEAFF. In DNA, the CDR3 is TGTGCCAGCAGTGGGACAGGGTCTGAGACTGAAGCTTTCTTT.

In this sample, this clonotype turned up many times. The chain links TRBV7-2 to TRBJ2-1, with 11 nucleotides matching TRBD2. Germline trimming cut 3 bases from V and 6 bases from J; bases unmatched to any gene: 4. Germline CDR1 and CDR2: SGHTA and FQGNSA. The length of the CDR3 is 15 residues. CDR3 DNA: TGTGCCAGCAGCTTTAGTCTAGCGGGAGGCAATGAGCAGTTCTTC. Amino acids: CASSFSLAGGNEQFF.

The chain couples TRBV18 to TRBJ2-1; no reliable D call. This CDR3 spans 15 amino acids. Trimming cost V 3 bases and J 2 bases, with 11 bases left between them. The V gene's germline CDR1 is KGHSH and CDR2 LQKENI. CDR3 loop: CASSPDRPAYNEQFF. The CDR3 DNA reads TGTGCCAGCTCACCTGACCGGCCAGCCTACAATGAGCAGTTCTTC.

This clonotype was seen ten or more times. The chain employs TRBV28 and TRBJ2-7; 14 bases match TRBD2. The V and J ends lost 5 bases and 5 bases, in that order; junction bases with no gene match: 8. There are 16 residues in the CDR3. Germline V gene data show CDR1 as MDHEN and CDR2 as SYDVKM. For the CDR3, the DNA is TGTGCCAGCAGTCTGCGACTAGCGGGAGGGCCTGACGAGCAGTACTTC. Translating it yields CASSLRLAGGPDEQYF. The full variable domain, in which reference TRBV28 and TRBJ2-7 provide the parts outside the CDR3, is DVKVTQSSRYLVKRTGEKVFLECVQDMDHENMFWYRQDPGLGLRLIYFSYDVKMKEKGDIPEGYSVSREKKERFSLILESASTNQTSMYLCASSLRLAGGPDEQYFGPGTRLTVT.

This clonotype was counted at least ten times. The V gene is TRBV7-8, the J gene TRBJ2-7, with TRBD2 as a possible D gene (5 bases). CDR1 is SGHVS, CDR2 FQNEAQ, per germline. Trimming cost V 5 bases and J 3 bases, with 11 bases left between them. The CDR3 sequence is 13 residues long. This CDR3 reads CASSQGLDYEQYF. The CDR3 DNA is TGTGCCAGCAGCCAAGGACTTGACTACGAGCAGTACTTC.

This clonotype showed up just a few times. The chain has TRBV18 and TRBJ1-5; no firm D call. Germline V gene data show CDR1 as KGHSH and CDR2 as LQKENI. The CDR3 runs 15 residues. Trimming pared 3 bases from V and 0 bases from J, leaving 9 bases between. CDR3 bases: TGTGCCAGCTCACCTAAGGACTCTAGCAATCAGCCCCAGCATTTT. Residues: CASSPKDSSNQPQHF.

In this sample, this clonotype turned up many times. The rearrangement uses TRBV2 and TRBJ2-1; 9 bases align to TRBD2. Germline assignment: CDR1 SNHLY and CDR2 FYNNEI. CDR3 length: 16 residues. V was clipped by 2 bases and J by 5 bases; unmatched bases: 7. The CDR3 loop is CASSEILAGDNNEQFF. Written as DNA, the CDR3 is TGTGCCAGCAGTGAAATCTTAGCGGGAGATAACAATGAGCAGTTCTTC. The full variable domain, completed using reference TRBV2 and TRBJ2-1, is EPEVTQTPSHQVTQMGQEVILRCVPISNHLYFYWYRQILGQKVEFLVSFYNNEISEKSEIFDDQFSVERPDGSNFTLKIRSTKLEDSAMYFCASSEILAGDNNEQFFGPGTRLTVL.

With respect to this clonotype: This clone may be a read error of a much larger clone one base away. This sequence joins TRBV7-2 and TRBJ1-1, with 8 bases matching TRBD1. The CDR3 extends over 16 amino acids. Germline loops: CDR1 SGHTA, CDR2 FQGNSA. In nucleotides, the CDR3 is TGTGCCAACAGCTTGGCCCCTTCCGGGACAGGCACTGAAGCTTTCTTT. It specifies CANSLAPSGTGTEAFF. Full variable domain (missing parts from reference TRBV7-2 and TRBJ1-1): GAGVSQSPSNKVTEKGKDVELRCDPISGHTALYWYRQSLGQGLEFLIYFQGNSAPDKSGLPSDRFSAERTGGSVSTLTIQRTQQEDSAVYLCANSLAPSGTGTEAFFGQGTRLTVV.

About this clonotype: A read error is possible here, since a much larger clone lies one base away. The rearrangement joins TRBV24-1 to TRBJ2-7; tentatively, D is TRBD2 (5 bases). This CDR3 is built from 16 residues. Per the germline V gene, CDR1 is KGHDR and CDR2 is SFDVKD. Deletions cut 1 base from V and 2 bases from J, with 14 bases between. The chain's CDR3 is CATSDFGRAGAYEQYF. CDR3 DNA: TGTGCCACCAGTGATTTCGGGCGGGCCGGAGCCTACGAGCAGTACTTC.

This clonotype occurred many times. The chain couples TRBV7-3 to TRBJ2-1, with 7 bases fitting TRBD1. Germline lookup yields CDR1 SGHTA and CDR2 FQGTGA. This CDR3 spans 15 amino acids. V lost 4 bases and J lost 2; bases outside the gene matches: 5. CDR3 residues: CASSSQGTAYNEQFF. DNA for the CDR3: TGTGCCAGCAGCTCACAGGGGACCGCCTACAATGAGCAGTTCTTC. Filled out from reference TRBV7-3 and TRBJ2-1, the complete variable domain reads GAGVSQTPSNKVTEKGKYVELRCDPISGHTALYWYRQSLGQGPEFLIYFQGTGAADDSGLPNDRFFAVRPEGSVSTLKIQRTERGDSAVYLCASSSQGTAYNEQFFGPGTRLTVL.

The sample holds many counts of this clonotype. The chain links TRBV27 to TRBJ1-2; D remains ambiguous. Per the germline V gene, CDR1 is MNHEY and CDR2 is SMNVEV (reference sequence). The V end lost 4 bases, the J end lost 4 bases, and 10 bases lay between the germline ends. The CDR3 runs to 13 residues. As DNA, the CDR3 is TGTGCCAGCAGTTCCACGAGAGCCTATGGCTACACCTTC. This sequence encodes CASSSTRAYGYTF.

This clonotype appeared many times. The chain employs TRBV6-2 or TRBV6-3 and TRBJ2-7; 9 bases are shared with TRBD2. The V and J ends lost 0 bases and 2 bases, in that order; junction bases with no gene match: 11. Germline values: CDR1 MNHEY, CDR2 SVGEGT. CDR3 length: 18 amino acids. In DNA form, the CDR3 reads TGTGCCAGCAGTTACTCGATTATCGGACTAGCGCTTACCTACGAGCAGTACTTC. It specifies CASSYSIIGLALTYEQYF.

This clonotype was recorded many times. V and J are TRBV2 and TRBJ1-1; a possible D gene is TRBD1 (6 bases). Germline-derived CDR1 and CDR2 are SNHLY and FYNNEI. V gave up 8 bases and J gave up 4 bases, with 23 bases separating them. This CDR3 comprises 16 residues. CDR3: CASSGRGAGDFTEAFF. CDR3 bases: TGTGCCAGCTCCGGGAGGGGGGCAGGGGATTTCACTGAAGCTTTCTTT.